A single sample is the source of the 8 T cell receptor beta chains below, sequenced in a study of T cell responses to AZD1222 COVID-19 vaccine. Clones were read by immunoSEQ multiplex PCR, and TCRdb kept only the in-frame ones, dropping some. The table records some 130,000 clones, about nine tenths of them present only once. Sequencing used peripheral blood, obtained on day 0 of AZD1222 vaccination. The receptors derive from an adult in good health.

The rearrangement links TRBV6-1 to TRBJ1-3; TRBD1 might be the D (5 bases). V was pared by 2 bases and J by 2 bases, with 10 bases between. Germline V lookup: CDR1 MNHNS, CDR2 SASEGT. CDR3 length equals 15 residues. DNA of the CDR3: TGTGCCAGCAGTGAATCCGGGGGAGCTGGAAACACCATATATTTT. Amino acids: CASSESGGAGNTIYF.

The genes are TRBV9 and TRBJ2-5, with 8 bases identical to TRBD2. The CDR3 consists of 17 residues. Germline CDR1 SGDLS, CDR2 YYNGEE. Losses at the gene ends were 0 bases for V and 5 bases for J; bases not matched to a gene: 12. The CDR3 nucleotides are TGTGCCAGCAGCGTAGGAGCGGGGGTTCAACTGGGGGAGACCCAGTACTTC. This encodes CASSVGAGVQLGETQYF.

A word on this clone: Other DNA sequences in this sample translate to the same CDR3. This chain links TRBV19 with TRBJ2-4; a weak D match, TRBD2 (5 bases). Trimming pared 1 base from V and 2 bases from J, leaving 6 bases between. The CDR3 is 14 amino acids. Germline CDR1 LNHDA, CDR2 SQIVND (reference sequence). CDR3 nucleotide sequence: TGTGCCAGTAGTATAGCGGGGACCAAAAACATTCAGTACTTC. Residues: CASSIAGTKNIQYF. Combining the CDR3 with reference TRBV19 and TRBJ2-4 gives the whole variable domain DGGITQSPKYLFRKEGQNVTLSCEQNLNHDAMYWYRQDPGQGLRLIYYSQIVNDFQKGDIAEGYSVSREKKESFPLTVTSAQKNPTAFYLCASSIAGTKNIQYFGAGTRLSVL.

This chain links TRBV6-5 with TRBJ1-5; TRBD1 is a possible D gene (6 bases). The V gene lost 8 bases and the J gene lost 6 bases, with 11 bases spanning the gap. The CDR3 is 12 amino acids. In germline, CDR1 is MNHEY, CDR2 SVGAGI. The CDR3 region is CASWGGGQPQHF. The CDR3 DNA reads as TGTGCCAGCTGGGGAGGGGGTCAGCCCCAGCATTTT.

This sequence joins TRBV4-1 and TRBJ1-5, with D perhaps matching TRBD1 (6 bases). The germline CDR1 and CDR2 sequences are MGHRA and YSYEKL. V lost 4 bases to trimming and J lost 3 bases, with 10 bases between them. The CDR3 sequence is 14 residues long. The CDR3 spells CASSPDRFNQPQHF. The DNA of the CDR3 is TGCGCCAGCAGCCCAGACAGGTTCAATCAGCCCCAGCATTTT.

V gene TRBV2 combines with J gene TRBJ1-3; D is ambiguous. The CDR3 spans 14 residues. Trimming took off 7 bases at V and 0 bases at J, with 10 bases between the two ends. Germline loops: CDR1 SNHLY, CDR2 FYNNEI. The CDR3: CASTPAYSGNTIYF. CDR3 sequence (DNA): TGTGCCAGCACCCCGGCCTACTCTGGAAACACCATATATTTT.

The chain is built from TRBV6-2 or TRBV6-3 and TRBJ1-5; D remains ambiguous. The CDR3 has 12 amino acids. V was pared by 4 bases and J by 2 bases, with 3 bases between. Germline assignment: CDR1 MNHEY and CDR2 SVGEGT. The CDR3 spells CASSSRNQPQHF. CDR3 coding DNA: TGTGCCAGCAGTTCGCGCAATCAGCCCCAGCATTTT.

The rearrangement uses TRBV3-1 (or the pseudogene TRBV3-2) and TRBJ1-5; 10 nucleotides line up with TRBD1. Germline values: CDR1 LGHDT, CDR2 YNNKEL (reference sequence). CDR3 length: 15 residues. V dropped 3 bases and J dropped 1; count of bases not matched to a gene: 0. The CDR3 bases are TGTGCCAGCAGCCAGGGACAGGGGAGCAATCAGCCCCAGCATTTT. It codes for CASSQGQGSNQPQHF.